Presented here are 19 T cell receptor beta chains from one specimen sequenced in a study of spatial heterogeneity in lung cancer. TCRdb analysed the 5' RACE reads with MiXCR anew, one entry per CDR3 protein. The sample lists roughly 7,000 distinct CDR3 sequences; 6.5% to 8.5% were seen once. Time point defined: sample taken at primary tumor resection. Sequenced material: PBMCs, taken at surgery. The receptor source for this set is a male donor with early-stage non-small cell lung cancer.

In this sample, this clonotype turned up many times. The CDR3 spells CASSPGGQGPDTQYF. In DNA form, the CDR3 reads TGTGCCAGCTCACCAGGTGGACAGGGCCCAGATACGCAGTATTTT. The chain employs TRBV18 and TRBJ2-3; 8 bases agree with TRBD1. The V gene end was trimmed by 2 bases and the J gene end by 4 bases; junction bases not matched to a gene: 5. This CDR3 contains 15 residues. The V gene's germline CDR1 is KGHSH and CDR2 LQKENI.

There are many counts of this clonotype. CDR3 residues: CASSLGSGGSIQYF. The CDR3 coding sequence is TGCGCCAGCAGCTTGGGTAGCGGGGGATCCATTCAGTACTTC. This sequence joins TRBV5-1 and TRBJ2-4, with 9 positions matching TRBD2. V was pared by 0 bases and J by 9 bases, with 4 bases of the junction left unmatched. The germline V gene encodes CDR1 SGHRS and CDR2 YFSETQ. The CDR3 runs to 14 residues.

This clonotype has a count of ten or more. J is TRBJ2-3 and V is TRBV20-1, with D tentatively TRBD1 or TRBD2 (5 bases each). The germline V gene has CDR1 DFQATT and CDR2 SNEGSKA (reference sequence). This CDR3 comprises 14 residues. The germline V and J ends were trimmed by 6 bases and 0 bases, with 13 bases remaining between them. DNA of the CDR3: TGCAGTGCGGAGCGCCGGGACAGCACAGATACGCAGTATTTT. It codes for CSAERRDSTDTQYF.

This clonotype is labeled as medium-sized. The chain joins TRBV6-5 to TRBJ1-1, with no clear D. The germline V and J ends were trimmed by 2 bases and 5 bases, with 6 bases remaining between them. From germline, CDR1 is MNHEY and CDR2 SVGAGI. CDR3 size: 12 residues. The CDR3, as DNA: TGTGCCAGCAGTTACGGTGGAACTGAAGCTTTCTTT. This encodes CASSYGGTEAFF.

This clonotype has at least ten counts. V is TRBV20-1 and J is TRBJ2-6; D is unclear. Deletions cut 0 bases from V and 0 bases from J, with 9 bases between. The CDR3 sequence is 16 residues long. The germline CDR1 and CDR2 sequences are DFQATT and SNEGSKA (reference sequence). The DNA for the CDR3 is TGCAGTGCTAGAGACCCCCACAGCTCTGGGGCCAACGTCCTGACTTTC. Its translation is CSARDPHSSGANVLTF.

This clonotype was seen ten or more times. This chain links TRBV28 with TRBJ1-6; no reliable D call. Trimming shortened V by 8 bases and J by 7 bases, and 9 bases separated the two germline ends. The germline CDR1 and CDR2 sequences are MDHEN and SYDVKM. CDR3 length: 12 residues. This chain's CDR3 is CASDVGNSPLHF. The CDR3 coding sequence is TGTGCCAGCGACGTGGGGAATTCACCCCTCCACTTT.

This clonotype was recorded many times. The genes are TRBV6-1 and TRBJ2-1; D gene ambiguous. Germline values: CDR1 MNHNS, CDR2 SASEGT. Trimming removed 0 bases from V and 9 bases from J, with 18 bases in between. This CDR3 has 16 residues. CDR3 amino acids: CASSEAPRSVLPEQFF. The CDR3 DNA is TGTGCCAGCAGTGAAGCCCCACGGAGCGTTCTCCCTGAGCAGTTCTTC.

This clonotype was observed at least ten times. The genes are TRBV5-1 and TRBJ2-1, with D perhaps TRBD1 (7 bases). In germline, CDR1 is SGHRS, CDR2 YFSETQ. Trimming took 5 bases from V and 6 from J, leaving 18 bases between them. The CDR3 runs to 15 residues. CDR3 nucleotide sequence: TGCGCCAGCAGTTATACAGGGGACTCTGGCAATGAGCAGTTCTTC. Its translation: CASSYTGDSGNEQFF.

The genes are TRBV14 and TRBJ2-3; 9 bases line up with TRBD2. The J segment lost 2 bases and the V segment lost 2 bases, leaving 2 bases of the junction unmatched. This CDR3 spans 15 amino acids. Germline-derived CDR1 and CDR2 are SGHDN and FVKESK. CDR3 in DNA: TGTGCCAGCAGCCAACTAGCGGGAATCACAGATACGCAGTATTTT. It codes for CASSQLAGITDTQYF.

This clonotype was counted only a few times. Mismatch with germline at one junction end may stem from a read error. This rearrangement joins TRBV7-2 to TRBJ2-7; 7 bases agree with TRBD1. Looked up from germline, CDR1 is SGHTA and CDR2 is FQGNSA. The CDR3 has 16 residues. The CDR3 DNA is TGTGCCAACAGCCTTCAGTTCGGACAGGAATATGACGAGCAGTACTTC. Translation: CANSLQFGQEYDEQYF. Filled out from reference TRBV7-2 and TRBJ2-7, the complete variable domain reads GAGVSQSPSNKVTEKGKDVELRCDPISGHTALYWYRQSLGQGLEFLIYFQGNSAPDKSGLPSDRFSAERTGGSVSTLTIQRTQQEDSAVYLCANSLQFGQEYDEQYFGPGTRLTVT.

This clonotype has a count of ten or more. CDR3 protein: CASSPWTGGYNEQFF. The CDR3 coding sequence is TGTGCCAGCAGCCCTTGGACAGGGGGGTACAATGAGCAGTTCTTC. The chain links TRBV7-2 to TRBJ2-1; 10 nucleotides align to TRBD1. The CDR3 totals 15 residues. Germline trimming cut 5 bases from V and 4 bases from J; bases unmatched to any gene: 5. Looked up from germline, CDR1 is SGHTA and CDR2 is FQGNSA.

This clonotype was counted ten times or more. CDR3 amino acids: CASSPTDNQPQHF. In nucleotides, the CDR3 is TGTGCCAGCAGCCCCACAGATAATCAGCCCCAGCATTTT. The chain joins TRBV11-2 to TRBJ1-5; unclear D gene. CDR3 length: 13 residues. Germline assignment: CDR1 SGHAT and CDR2 FQNNGV. V gave up 5 bases and J gave up 4 bases, with 9 bases separating them.

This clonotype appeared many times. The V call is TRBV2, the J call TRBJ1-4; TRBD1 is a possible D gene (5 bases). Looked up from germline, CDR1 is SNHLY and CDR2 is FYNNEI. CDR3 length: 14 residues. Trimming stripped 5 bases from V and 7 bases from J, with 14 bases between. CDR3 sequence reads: CASSQDTSPEKLFF. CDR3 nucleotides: TGTGCCAGCAGTCAGGACACGAGTCCTGAAAAACTGTTTTTT.

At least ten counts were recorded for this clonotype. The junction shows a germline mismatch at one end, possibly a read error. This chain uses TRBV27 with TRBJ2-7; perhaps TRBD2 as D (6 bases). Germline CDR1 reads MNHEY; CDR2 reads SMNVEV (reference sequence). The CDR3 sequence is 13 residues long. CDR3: CASSSYSREAALF. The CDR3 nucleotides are TGTGCCAGCAGTTCATATTCCAGGGAGGCTGCTCTCTTC.

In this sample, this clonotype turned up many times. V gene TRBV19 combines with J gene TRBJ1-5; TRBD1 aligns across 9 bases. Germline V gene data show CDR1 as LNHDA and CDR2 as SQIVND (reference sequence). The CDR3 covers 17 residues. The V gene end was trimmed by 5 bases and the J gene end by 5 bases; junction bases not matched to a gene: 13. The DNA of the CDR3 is TGTGCCAGTAGTGCGTACCGGGACAGGGTGGCGGATCAGCCCCAGCATTTT. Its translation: CASSAYRDRVADQPQHF.

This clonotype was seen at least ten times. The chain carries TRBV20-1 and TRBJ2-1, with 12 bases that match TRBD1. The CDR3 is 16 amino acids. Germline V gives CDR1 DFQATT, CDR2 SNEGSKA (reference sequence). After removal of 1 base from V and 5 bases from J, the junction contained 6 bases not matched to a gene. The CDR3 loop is CSARAWGQGADNEQFF. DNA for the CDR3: TGCAGTGCTAGAGCCTGGGGACAGGGGGCGGACAATGAGCAGTTCTTC.

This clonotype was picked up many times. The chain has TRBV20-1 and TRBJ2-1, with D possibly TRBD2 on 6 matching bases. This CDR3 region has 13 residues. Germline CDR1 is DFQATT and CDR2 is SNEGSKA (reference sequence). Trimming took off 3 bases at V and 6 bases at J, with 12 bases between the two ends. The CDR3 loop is CSASTTSFNEQFF. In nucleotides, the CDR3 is TGCAGTGCTAGTACGACTAGTTTCAATGAGCAGTTCTTC.

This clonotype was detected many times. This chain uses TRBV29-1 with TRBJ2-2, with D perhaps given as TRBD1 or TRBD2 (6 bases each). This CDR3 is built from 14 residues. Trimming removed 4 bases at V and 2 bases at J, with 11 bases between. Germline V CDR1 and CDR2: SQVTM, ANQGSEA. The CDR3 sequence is CSVAGGTNTGELFF. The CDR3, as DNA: TGCAGCGTTGCTGGGGGGACAAACACCGGGGAGCTGTTTTTT.

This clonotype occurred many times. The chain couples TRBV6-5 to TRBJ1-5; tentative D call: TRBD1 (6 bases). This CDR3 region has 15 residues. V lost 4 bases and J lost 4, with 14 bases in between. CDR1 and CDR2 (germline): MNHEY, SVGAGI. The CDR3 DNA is TGTGCCAGCAGTTCCGGCGGGGGCCTGAATCAGCCCCAGCATTTT. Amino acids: CASSSGGGLNQPQHF.